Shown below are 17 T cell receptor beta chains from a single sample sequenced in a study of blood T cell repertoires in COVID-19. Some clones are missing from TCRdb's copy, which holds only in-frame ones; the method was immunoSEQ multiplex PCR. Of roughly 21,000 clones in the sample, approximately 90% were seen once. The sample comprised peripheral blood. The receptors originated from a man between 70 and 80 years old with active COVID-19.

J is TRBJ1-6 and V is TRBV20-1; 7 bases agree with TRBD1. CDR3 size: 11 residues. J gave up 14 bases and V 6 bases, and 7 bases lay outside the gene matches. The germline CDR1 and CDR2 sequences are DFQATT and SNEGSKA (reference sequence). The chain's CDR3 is CSAKQGPSLHF. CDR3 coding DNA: TGCAGTGCCAAACAGGGGCCCTCCCTCCACTTT.

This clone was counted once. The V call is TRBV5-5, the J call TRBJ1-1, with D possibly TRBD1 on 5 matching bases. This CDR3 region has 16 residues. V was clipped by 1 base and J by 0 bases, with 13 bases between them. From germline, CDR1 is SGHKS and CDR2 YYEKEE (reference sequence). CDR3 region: CASSLFQGPMNTEAFF. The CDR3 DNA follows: TGTGCCAGCAGCTTGTTTCAGGGTCCCATGAACACTGAAGCTTTCTTT. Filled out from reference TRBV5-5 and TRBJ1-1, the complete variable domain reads DAGVTQSPTHLIKTRGQQVTLRCSPISGHKSVSWYQQVLGQGPQFIFQYYEKEERGRGNFPDRFSARQFPNYSSELNVNALLLGDSALYLCASSLFQGPMNTEAFFGQGTRLTVV.

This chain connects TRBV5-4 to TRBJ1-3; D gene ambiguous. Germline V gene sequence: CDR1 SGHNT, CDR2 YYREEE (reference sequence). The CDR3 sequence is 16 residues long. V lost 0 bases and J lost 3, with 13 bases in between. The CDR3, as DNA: TGTGCCAGCAGCTTGGACCCAAGAAGCGGTGGAAACACCATATATTTT. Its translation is CASSLDPRSGGNTIYF.

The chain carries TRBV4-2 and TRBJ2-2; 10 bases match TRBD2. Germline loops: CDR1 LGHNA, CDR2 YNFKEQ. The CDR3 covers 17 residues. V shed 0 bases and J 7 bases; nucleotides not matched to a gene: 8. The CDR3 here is CASSQEVASGSVGELFF. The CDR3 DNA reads TGTGCCAGCAGCCAAGAAGTAGCTAGCGGGAGTGTCGGGGAGCTGTTTTTT.

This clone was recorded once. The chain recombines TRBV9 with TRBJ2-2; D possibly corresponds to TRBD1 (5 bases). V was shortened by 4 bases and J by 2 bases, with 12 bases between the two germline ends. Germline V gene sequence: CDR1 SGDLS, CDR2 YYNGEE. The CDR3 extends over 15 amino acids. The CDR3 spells CASSPTGANTGELFF. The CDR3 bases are TGTGCCAGCAGCCCTACTGGGGCCAACACCGGGGAGCTGTTTTTT. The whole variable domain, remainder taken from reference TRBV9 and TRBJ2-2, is DSGVTQTPKHLITATGQRVTLRCSPRSGDLSVYWYQQSLDQGLQFLIQYYNGEERAKGNILERFSAQQFPDLHSELNLSSLELGDSALYFCASSPTGANTGELFFGEGSRLTVL.

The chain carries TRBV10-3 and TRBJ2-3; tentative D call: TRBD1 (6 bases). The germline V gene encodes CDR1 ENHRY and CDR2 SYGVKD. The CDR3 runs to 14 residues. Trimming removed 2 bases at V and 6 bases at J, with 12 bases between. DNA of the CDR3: TGTGCCATCAGTGAGAGTGGGGGCGAGGATACGCAGTATTTT. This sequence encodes CAISESGGEDTQYF.

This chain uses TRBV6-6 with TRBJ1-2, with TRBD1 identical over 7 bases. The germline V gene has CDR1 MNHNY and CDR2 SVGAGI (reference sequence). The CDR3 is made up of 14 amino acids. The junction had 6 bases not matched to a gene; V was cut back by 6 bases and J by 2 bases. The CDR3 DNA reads TGTGCCAGCAGAGGGGGACAGACGAACTATGGCTACACCTTC. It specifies CASRGGQTNYGYTF.

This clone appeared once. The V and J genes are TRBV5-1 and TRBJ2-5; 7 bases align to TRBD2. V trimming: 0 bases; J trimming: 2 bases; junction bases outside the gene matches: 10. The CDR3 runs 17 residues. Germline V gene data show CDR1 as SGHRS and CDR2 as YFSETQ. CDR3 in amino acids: CASSLASGGSYQETQYF. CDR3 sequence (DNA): TGCGCCAGCAGCTTGGCCTCTGGCGGGAGTTATCAAGAGACCCAGTACTTC.

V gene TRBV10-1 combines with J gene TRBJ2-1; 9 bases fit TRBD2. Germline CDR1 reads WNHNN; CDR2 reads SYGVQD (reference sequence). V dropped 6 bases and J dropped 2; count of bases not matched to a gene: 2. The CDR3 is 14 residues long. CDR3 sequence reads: CASSQRGAYNEQFF. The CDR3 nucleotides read TGCGCCAGCAGCCAGCGGGGGGCCTACAATGAGCAGTTCTTC.

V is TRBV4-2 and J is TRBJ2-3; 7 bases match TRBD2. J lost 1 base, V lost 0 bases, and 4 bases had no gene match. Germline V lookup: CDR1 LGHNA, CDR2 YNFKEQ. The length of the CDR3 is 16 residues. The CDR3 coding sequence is TGTGCCAGCAGCCAAGATGTAACTAGCGGCACAGATACGCAGTATTTT. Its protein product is CASSQDVTSGTDTQYF.

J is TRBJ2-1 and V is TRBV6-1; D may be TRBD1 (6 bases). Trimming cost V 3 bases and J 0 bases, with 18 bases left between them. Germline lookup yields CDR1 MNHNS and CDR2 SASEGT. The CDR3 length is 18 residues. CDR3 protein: CASSDYLGTRSSYNEQFF. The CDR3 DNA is TGTGCCAGCAGTGACTACCTCGGGACAAGGAGCTCCTACAATGAGCAGTTCTTC.

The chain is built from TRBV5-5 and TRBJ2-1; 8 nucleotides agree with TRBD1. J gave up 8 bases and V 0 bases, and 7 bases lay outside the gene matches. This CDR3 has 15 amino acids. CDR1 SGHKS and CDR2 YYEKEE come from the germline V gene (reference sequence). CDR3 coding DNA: TGTGCCAGCAGCTTGGACTACGGACAGGGCTATGAGCAGTTCTTC. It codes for CASSLDYGQGYEQFF. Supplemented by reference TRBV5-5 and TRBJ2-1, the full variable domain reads DAGVTQSPTHLIKTRGQQVTLRCSPISGHKSVSWYQQVLGQGPQFIFQYYEKEERGRGNFPDRFSARQFPNYSSELNVNALLLGDSALYLCASSLDYGQGYEQFFGPGTRLTVL.

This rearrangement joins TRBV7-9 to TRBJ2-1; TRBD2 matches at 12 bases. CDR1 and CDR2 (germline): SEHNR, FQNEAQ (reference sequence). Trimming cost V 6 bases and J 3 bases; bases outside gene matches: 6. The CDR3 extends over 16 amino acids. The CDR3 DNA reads TGTGCCAGCAGTCTAGGACTAGCGGGACTCTACAATGAGCAGTTCTTC. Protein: CASSLGLAGLYNEQFF.

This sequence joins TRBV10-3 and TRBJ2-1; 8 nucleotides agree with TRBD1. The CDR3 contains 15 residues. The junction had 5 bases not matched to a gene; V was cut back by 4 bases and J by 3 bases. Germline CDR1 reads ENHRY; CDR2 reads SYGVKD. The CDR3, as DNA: TGTGCCATCAGTGGGCTGGACAGGGACTACAATGAGCAGTTCTTC. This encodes CAISGLDRDYNEQFF.

The CDR3 coding sequence is TGTGCCAGCTCTATGAGCGGGATACCCTACAATGAGCAGTTCTTC. Translating gives CASSMSGIPYNEQFF. V usage is TRBV9 and J usage is TRBJ2-1; TRBD2 matches at 7 bases. The CDR3 runs to 15 residues. Germline CDR1 reads SGDLS; CDR2 reads YYNGEE. Losses at the gene ends were 7 bases for V and 2 bases for J; bases not matched to a gene: 9.

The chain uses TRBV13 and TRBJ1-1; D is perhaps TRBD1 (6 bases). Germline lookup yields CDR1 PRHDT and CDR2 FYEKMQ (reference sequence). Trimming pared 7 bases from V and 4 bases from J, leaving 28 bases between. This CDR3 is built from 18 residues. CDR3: CASISRTEYRAPRTEAFF. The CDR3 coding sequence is TGTGCCAGCATCTCGAGGACGGAATACAGGGCACCGCGCACTGAAGCTTTCTTT. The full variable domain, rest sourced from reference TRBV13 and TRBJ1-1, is AAGVIQSPRHLIKEKRETATLKCYPIPRHDTVYWYQQGPGQDPQFLISFYEKMQSDKGSIPDRFSAQQFSDYHSELNMSSLELGDSALYFCASISRTEYRAPRTEAFFGQGTRLTVV.

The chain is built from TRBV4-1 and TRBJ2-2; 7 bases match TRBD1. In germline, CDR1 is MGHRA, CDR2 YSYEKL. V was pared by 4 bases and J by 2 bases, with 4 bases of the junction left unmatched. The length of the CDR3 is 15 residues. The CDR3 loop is CASSRTGGNTGELFF. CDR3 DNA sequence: TGCGCCAGCAGCCGGACAGGAGGAAACACCGGGGAGCTGTTTTTT.